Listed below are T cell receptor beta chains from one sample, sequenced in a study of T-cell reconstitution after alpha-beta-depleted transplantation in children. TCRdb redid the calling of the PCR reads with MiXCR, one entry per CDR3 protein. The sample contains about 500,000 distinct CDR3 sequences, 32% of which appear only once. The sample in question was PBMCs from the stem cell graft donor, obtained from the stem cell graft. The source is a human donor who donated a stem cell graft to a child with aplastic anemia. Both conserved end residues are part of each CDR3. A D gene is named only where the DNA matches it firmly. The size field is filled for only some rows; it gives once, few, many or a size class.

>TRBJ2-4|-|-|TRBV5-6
TGTGCCAGCAGCCGGGGATCCGTTAAAAACATTCAGTACTTC
CASSRGSVKNIQYF
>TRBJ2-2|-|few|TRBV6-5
TGTGCCAGCAGTTACGGCGCGGGGAACACCGGGGAGCTGTTTTTT
CASSYGAGNTGELFF
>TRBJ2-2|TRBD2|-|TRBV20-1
TGCAGTGCCCCTAGGACTAGCGGACGGAACACCGGGGAGCTGTTTTTT
CSAPRTSGRNTGELFF
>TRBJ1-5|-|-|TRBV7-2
TGTGCCAGCAGCTTAGCTCAGGGTGGGACGTTGAATCAGCCCCAGCATTTT
CASSLAQGGTLNQPQHF
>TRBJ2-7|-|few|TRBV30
TGTGCCTGGAGTGTCCCCTACGAGCAGTACTTC
CAWSVPYEQYF
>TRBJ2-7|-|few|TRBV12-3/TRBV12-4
TGTGCCAGCAGTTGGGGTAGGACAGTCGAGCAGTACTTC
CASSWGRTVEQYF
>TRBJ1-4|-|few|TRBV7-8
TGTGCCAGCAGCTTGGGGGGTACTGGCGAAAAACTGTTTTTT
CASSLGGTGEKLFF
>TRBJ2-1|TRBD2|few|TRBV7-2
TGTGCCAGCAGCTTAGTTGCGACTAGCGGAGCTGAGCAGTTCTTC
CASSLVATSGAEQFF
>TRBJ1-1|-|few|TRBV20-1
TGCAGTGCTGGCCGGGCGGGGCCGGCAGGGCCCAACACTGAAGCTTTCTTT
CSAGRAGPAGPNTEAFF
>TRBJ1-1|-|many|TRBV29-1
TGCAGCGTTGAAGTGGGGGGGAACACTGAAGCTTTCTTT
CSVEVGGNTEAFF
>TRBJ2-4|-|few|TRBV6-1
TGTGCCAGCAGTGAACACTTAGGGGCCAAAAACATTCAGTACTTC
CASSEHLGAKNIQYF
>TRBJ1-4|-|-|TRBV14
TGTGCCAGCAGCCAGCTAGGACCTAGTCGGGGTGAAAAACTGTTTTTT
CASSQLGPSRGEKLFF
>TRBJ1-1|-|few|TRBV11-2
TGTGCCAGCAGCTTAGATCCAGGGTTTACGGGAGCTTTCTTT
CASSLDPGFTGAFF
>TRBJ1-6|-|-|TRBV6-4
TGTGCCAGCAGTGAAAGCCAGGATAATTCACCCCTCCACTTT
CASSESQDNSPLHF
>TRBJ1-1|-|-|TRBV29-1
TGCAGCACGGAAGATCCCATGAACACTGAAGCTTTCTTT
CSTEDPMNTEAFF
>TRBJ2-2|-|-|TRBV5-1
TGCGCCAGCAGCTCGGGGGAAGCGAACACCGGGGAGCTGTTTTTT
CASSSGEANTGELFF
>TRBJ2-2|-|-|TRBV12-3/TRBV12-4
TGTGCCAGCAGTTGGAAGAGCACCGGGGAGCTGTTTTTT
CASSWKSTGELFF
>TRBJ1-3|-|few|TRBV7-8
TGTGCCAGCAGCTTAGGAGGAGCCATATATTTT
CASSLGGAIYF
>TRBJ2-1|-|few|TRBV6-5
TGTGCCAGCAGTTACTCGGCTCTGGGACTCGCTCGAAATGAGCAGTTCTTC
CASSYSALGLARNEQFF
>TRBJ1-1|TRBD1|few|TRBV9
TGTGCCAGCAACCGTGGAACAGGGGCTATGAACACTGAAGCTTTCTTT
CASNRGTGAMNTEAFF
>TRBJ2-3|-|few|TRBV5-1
TGCGCCAGCAGCTTGGATCGCACAGATACGCAGTATTTT
CASSLDRTDTQYF
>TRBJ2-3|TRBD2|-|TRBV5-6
TGTGCCAGCAGCTCTAAAAGCGGGAGCGGGACAGATACGCAGTATTTT
CASSSKSGSGTDTQYF
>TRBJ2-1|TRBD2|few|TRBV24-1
TGTGCCACCAGTGATTTGGGCGGGAGCTCCTACAATGAGCAGTTCTTC
CATSDLGGSSYNEQFF
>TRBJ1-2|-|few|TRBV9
TGTGCCAGCAGCTCGGGCTTGACGGACTCCTTAGGGCGCTATGGCTACACCTTC
CASSSGLTDSLGRYGYTF
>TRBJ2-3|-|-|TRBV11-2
TGTGCCAGCAGCCCCAAGCTGCGGGAACCAGATACGCAGTATTTT
CASSPKLREPDTQYF
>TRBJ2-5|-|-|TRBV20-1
TGCAGTGTTCAGGCCCGTCTTAAAGGCCTAAAAGAGACCCAGTACTTC
CSVQARLKGLKETQYF